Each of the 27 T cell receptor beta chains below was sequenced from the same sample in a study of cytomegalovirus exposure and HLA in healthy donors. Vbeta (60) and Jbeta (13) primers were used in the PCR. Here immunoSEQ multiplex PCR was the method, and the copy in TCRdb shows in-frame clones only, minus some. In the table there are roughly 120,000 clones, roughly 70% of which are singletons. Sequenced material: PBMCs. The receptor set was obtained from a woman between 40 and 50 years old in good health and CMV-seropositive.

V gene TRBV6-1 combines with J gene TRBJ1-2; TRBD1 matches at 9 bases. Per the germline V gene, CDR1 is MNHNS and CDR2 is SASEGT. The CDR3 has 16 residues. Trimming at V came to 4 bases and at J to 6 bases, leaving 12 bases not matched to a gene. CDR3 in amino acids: CASSGRRQGGENGYTF. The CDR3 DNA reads TGTGCCAGCAGTGGCCGCCGACAGGGGGGGGAGAATGGCTACACCTTC.

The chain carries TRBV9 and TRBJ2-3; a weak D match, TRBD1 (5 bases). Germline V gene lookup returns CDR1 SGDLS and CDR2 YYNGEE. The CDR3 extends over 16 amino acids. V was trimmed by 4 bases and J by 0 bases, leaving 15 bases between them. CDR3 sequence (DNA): TGTGCCAGCAGCCCCCGGGCCAGGGAAAGCACAGATACGCAGTATTTT. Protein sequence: CASSPRARESTDTQYF. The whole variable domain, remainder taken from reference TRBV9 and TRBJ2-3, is DSGVTQTPKHLITATGQRVTLRCSPRSGDLSVYWYQQSLDQGLQFLIQYYNGEERAKGNILERFSAQQFPDLHSELNLSSLELGDSALYFCASSPRARESTDTQYFGPGTRLTVL.

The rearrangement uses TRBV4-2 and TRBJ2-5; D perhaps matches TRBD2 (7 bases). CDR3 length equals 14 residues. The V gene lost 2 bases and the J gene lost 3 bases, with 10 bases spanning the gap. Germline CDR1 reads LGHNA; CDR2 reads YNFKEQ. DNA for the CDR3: TGTGCCAGCAGCCAACGGGGGGCGAAAGAGACCCAGTACTTC. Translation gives CASSQRGAKETQYF.

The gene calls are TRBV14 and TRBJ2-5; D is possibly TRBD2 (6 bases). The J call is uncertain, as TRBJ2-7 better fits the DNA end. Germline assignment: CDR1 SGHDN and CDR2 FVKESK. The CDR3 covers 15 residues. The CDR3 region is CASSQDPAGLYEQYF. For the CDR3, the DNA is TGTGCCAGCAGCCAAGATCCGGCGGGACTTTACGAGCAGTACTTC.

CDR3 nucleotide sequence: TGTGCCAGCAGCTCCGGACAGGACATAACCTACGAGCAGTACTTC. It is translated as CASSSGQDITYEQYF. V and J are TRBV11-2 and TRBJ2-7; 7 bases match TRBD1. The CDR3 is 15 residues long. CDR1 and CDR2 (germline): SGHAT, FQNNGV. With V trimmed by 4 bases and J by 2 bases, 8 bases remained unmatched.

Here the CDR3 reads CASSKQTGVEKLFF. In DNA, the CDR3 is TGTGCCAGTAGTAAACAGACAGGCGTAGAAAAACTGTTTTTT. The chain couples TRBV19 to TRBJ1-4; D perhaps matches TRBD1 (6 bases). Germline V gene data show CDR1 as LNHDA and CDR2 as SQIVND (reference sequence). Trimming removed 4 bases at V and 8 bases at J, with 14 bases between. This CDR3 is built from 14 residues.

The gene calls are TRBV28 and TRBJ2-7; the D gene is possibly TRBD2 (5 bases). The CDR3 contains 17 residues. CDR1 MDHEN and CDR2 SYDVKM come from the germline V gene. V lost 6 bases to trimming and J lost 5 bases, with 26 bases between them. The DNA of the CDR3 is TGTGCCAGCAGCCAACCGGCGTCGGTAAGGGCGCGGGACGAGCAGTACTTC. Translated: CASSQPASVRARDEQYF.

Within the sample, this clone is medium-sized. As DNA, the CDR3 is TGTGCCAGCAGGAAACGGGGACAGATTAATGAAAAACTGTTTTTT. It encodes CASRKRGQINEKLFF. The genes are TRBV2 and TRBJ1-4, with 7 positions matching TRBD1. The V segment lost 6 bases and the J segment 4 bases; nucleotides outside the gene matches: 8. Germline values: CDR1 SNHLY, CDR2 FYNNEI. This CDR3 is built from 15 residues.

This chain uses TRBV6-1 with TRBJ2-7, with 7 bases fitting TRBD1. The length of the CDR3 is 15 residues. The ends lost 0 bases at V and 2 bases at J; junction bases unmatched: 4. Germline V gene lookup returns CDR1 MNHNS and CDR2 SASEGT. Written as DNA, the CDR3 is TGTGCCAGCAGTGAAGCGTTCCAGGGGGCCTACGAGCAGTACTTC. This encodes CASSEAFQGAYEQYF.

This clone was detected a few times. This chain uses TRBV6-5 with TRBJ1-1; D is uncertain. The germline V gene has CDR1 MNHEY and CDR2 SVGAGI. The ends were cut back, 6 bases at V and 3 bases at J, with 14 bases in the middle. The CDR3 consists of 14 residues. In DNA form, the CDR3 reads TGTGCCAGCAGAGCGGGCATCGGGGACACTGAAGCTTTCTTT. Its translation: CASRAGIGDTEAFF.

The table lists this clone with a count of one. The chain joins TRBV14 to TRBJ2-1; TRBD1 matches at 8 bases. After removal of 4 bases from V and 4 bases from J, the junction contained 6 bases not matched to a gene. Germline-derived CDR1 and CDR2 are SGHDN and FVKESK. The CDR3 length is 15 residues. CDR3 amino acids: CASSLPGTGYNEQFF. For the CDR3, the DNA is TGTGCCAGCAGCCTACCCGGGACAGGATACAATGAGCAGTTCTTC.

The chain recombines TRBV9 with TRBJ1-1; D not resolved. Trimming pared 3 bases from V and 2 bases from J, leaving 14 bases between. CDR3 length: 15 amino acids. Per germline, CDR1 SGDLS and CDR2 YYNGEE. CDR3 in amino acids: CASSAEGRGNTEAFF. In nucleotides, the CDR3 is TGTGCCAGCAGCGCCGAAGGGCGGGGTAACACTGAAGCTTTCTTT.

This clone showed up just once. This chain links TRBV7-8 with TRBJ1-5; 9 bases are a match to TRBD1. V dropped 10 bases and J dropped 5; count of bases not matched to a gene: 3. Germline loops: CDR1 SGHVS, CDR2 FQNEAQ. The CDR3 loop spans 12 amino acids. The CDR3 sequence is CATTGGDQPQHF. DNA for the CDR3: TGTGCCACCACAGGGGGCGATCAGCCCCAGCATTTT.

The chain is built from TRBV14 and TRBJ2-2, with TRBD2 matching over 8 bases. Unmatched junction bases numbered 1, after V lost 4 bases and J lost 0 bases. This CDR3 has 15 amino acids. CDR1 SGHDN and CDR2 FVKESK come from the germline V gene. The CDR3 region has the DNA TGTGCCAGCAGCCCGGGACTAGCGAACACCGGGGAGCTGTTTTTT. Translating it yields CASSPGLANTGELFF.

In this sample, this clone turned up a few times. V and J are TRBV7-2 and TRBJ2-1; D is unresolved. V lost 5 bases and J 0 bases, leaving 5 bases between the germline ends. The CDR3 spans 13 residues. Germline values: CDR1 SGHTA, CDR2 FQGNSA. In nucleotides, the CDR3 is TGTGCCAGCAGCCCCAACTCCTACAATGAGCAGTTCTTC. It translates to CASSPNSYNEQFF.

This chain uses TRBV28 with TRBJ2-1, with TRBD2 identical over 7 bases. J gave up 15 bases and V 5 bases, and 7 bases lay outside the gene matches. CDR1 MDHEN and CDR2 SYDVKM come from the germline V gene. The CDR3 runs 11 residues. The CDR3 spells CASSPQRDLFF. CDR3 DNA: TGTGCCAGCAGTCCCCAGCGGGACCTGTTCTTC. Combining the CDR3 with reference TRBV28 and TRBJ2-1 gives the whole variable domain DVKVTQSSRYLVKRTGEKVFLECVQDMDHENMFWYRQDPGLGLRLIYFSYDVKMKEKGDIPEGYSVSREKKERFSLILESASTNQTSMYLCASSPQRDLFFGPGTRLTVL.

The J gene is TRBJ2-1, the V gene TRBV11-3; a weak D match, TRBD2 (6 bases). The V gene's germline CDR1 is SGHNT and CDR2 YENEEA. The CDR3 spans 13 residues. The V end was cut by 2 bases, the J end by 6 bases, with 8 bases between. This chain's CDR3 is CASSLRGGNEQFF. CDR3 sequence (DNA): TGTGCCAGCAGCTTAAGGGGAGGCAATGAGCAGTTCTTC.

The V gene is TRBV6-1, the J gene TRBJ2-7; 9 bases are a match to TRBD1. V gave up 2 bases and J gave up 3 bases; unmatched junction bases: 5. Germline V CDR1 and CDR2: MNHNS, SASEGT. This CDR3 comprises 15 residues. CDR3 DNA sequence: TGTGCCAGCAGTGAATATCCGACAGGGGGCTACGAGCAGTACTTC. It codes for CASSEYPTGGYEQYF.

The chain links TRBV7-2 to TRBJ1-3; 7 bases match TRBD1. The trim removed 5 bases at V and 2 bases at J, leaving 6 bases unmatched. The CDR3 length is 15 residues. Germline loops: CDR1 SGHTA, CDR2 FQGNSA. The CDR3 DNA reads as TGTGCCAGCAGCAGAGACGGGACAGCTGGAAACACCATATATTTT. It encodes CASSRDGTAGNTIYF.

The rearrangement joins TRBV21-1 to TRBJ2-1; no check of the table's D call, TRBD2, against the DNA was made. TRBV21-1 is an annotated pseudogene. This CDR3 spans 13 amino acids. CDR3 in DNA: TGTGCCAGCAGCAAACCCGCGGGAGGTGAGCAGTTCTTC. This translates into CASSKPAGGEQFF.

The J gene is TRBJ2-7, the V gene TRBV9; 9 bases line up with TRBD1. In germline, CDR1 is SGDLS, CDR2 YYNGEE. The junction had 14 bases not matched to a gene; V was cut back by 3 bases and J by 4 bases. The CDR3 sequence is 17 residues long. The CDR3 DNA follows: TGTGCCAGCAGCGCGGAGCTTGGGACAGGGATTTCGTACGAGCAGTACTTC. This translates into CASSAELGTGISYEQYF.

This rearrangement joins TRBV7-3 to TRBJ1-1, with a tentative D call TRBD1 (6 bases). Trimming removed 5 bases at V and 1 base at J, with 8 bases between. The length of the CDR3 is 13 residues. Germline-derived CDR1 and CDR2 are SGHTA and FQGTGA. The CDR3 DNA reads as TGTGCCAGCAGCCGAGGGGGGAACACTGAAGCTTTCTTT. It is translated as CASSRGGNTEAFF.

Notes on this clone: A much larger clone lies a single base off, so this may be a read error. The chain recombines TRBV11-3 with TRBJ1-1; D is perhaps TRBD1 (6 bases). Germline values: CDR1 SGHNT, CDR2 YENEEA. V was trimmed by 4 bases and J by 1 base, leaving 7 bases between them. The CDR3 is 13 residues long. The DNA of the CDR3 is TGTGCCAGCAGCTACAGGGAGAACACTGAAGCTTTCTTT. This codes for CASSYRENTEAFF.

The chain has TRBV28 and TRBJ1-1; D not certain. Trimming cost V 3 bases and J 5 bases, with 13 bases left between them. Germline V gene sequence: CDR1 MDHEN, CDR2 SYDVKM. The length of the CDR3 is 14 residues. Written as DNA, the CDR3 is TGTGCCAGCAGTTTTCCAAGGGCGGGGACTGAAGCTTTCTTT. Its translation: CASSFPRAGTEAFF.

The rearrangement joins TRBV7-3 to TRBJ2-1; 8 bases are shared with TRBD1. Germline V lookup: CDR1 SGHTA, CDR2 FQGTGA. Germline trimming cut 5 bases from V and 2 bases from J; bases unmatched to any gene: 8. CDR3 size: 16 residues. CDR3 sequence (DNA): TGTGCCAGCAGCCCTCTGGACAGGGTTACCTACAATGAGCAGTTCTTC. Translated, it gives CASSPLDRVTYNEQFF.

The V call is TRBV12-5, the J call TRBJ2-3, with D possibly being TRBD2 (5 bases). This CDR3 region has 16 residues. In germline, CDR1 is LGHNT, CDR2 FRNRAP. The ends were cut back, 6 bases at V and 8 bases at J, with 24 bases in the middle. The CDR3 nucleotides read TGTGCTAGTGGGGCTACGGGGTACCCTAATATTGGTACGCAGTATTTT. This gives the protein CASGATGYPNIGTQYF.

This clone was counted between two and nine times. The CDR3 spells CASSNPTSGGGTQYF. The CDR3 DNA reads as TGTGCCAGCAGCAACCCGACTAGCGGGGGGGGAACGCAGTATTTT. V is TRBV7-3 and J is TRBJ2-3, with 14 bases identical to TRBD2. Germline CDR1 SGHTA, CDR2 FQGTGA. The CDR3 sequence is 15 residues long. With V trimmed by 5 bases and J by 9 bases, 7 bases remained unmatched.